This T cell receptor (beta chain) emerged from a study of CD8+ T cells in alopecia areata. The treatment denotes: oral pan-JAK inhibitor, 5-10 mg twice daily. It was cDNA, reverse transcribed from extracted RNA, that served as the sequencing template. Only in-frame clones appear in the TCRdb table, and some are missing; sequencing was by immunoSEQ multiplex PCR. The sample contains approximately 280,000 clones, roughly 60% of which appear only once. The V gene lost 4 bases and the J gene lost 4 bases, with 13 bases spanning the gap. Looked up from germline, CDR1 is SQVTM and CDR2 is ANQGSEA. The CDR3 spans 13 residues.

The sequenced sample was CD4+ T cells sorted from blood, obtained at week 24, from a patient treated with tofacitinib. The origin of this receptor is a human donor with alopecia areata. The genes are TRBV29-1 and TRBJ1-2, with D perhaps TRBD1 (6 bases). The CDR3 DNA is TGCAGCGTTGGATCGGACAGCGGCTATGGCTACACCTTC. Encoded protein: CSVGSDSGYGYTF.